This T cell receptor beta chain was sequenced in a study of control samples from healthy donors and cancer patients. The table came from immunoSEQ multiplex PCR; TCRdb's copy has only in-frame clones and leaves some out. The repertoire holds under 200,000 clones, with roughly 89% as singletons. From germline, CDR1 is SGHTA and CDR2 FQGNSA. The CDR3 length is 15 residues. V shed 6 bases and J 4 bases; nucleotides not matched to a gene: 7. The TCR comes from a woman between 25 and 40 years old in good health. The chain couples TRBV7-2 to TRBJ2-3; 10 bases fit TRBD2. The sample consisted of blood. CDR3 DNA sequence: TGTGCCAGCAGGCTTGTAGCGGGAGGCGCAGATACGCAGTATTTT. This codes for CASRLVAGGADTQYF.